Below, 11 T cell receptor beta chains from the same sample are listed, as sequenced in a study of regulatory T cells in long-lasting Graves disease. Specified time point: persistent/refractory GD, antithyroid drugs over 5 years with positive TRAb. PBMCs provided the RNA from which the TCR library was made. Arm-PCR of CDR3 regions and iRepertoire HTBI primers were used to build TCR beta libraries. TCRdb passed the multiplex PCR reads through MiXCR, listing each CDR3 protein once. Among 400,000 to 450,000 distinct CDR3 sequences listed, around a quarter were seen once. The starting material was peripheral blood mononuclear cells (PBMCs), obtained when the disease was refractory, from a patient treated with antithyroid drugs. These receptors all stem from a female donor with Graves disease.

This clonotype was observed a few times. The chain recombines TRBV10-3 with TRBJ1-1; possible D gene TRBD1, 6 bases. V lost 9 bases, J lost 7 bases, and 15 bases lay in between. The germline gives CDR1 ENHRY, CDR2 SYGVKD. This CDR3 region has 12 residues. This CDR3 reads CAIAAGVGEAFF. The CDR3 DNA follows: TGTGCCATAGCTGCAGGGGTTGGTGAAGCTTTCTTT.

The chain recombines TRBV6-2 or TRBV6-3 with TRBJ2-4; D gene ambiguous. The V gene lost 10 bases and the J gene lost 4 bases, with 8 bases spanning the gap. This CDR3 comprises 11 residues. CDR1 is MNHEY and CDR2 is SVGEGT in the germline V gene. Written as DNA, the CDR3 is TGTGCCACCAGAAAAAAAAACATTCAGTACTTC. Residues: CATRKKNIQYF.

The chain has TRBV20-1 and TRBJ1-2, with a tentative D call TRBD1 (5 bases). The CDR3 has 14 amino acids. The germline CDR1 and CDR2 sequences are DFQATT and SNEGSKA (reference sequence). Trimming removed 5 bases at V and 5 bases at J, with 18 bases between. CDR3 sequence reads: CSAPIAVAGYGYTF. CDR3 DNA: TGCAGTGCTCCGATAGCAGTGGCAGGGTATGGCTACACCTTC.

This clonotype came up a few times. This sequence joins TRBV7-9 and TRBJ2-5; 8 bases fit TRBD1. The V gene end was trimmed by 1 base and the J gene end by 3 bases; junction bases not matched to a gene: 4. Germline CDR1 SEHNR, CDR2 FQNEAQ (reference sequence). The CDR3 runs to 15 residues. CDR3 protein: CASSLGTGGKETQYF. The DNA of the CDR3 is TGTGCCAGCAGCTTAGGAACAGGGGGAAAAGAGACCCAGTACTTC.

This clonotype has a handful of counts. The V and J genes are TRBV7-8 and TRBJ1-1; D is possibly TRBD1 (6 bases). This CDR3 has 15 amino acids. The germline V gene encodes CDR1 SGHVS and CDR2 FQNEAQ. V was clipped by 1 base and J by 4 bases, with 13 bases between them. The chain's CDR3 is CASSLVSGVGTEAFF. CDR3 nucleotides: TGTGCCAGCAGCTTAGTTTCAGGGGTTGGCACTGAAGCTTTCTTT.

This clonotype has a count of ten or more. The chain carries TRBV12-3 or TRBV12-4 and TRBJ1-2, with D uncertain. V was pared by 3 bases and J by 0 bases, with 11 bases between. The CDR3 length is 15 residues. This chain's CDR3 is CASSFQSTANYGYTF. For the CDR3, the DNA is TGTGCCAGCAGTTTTCAATCCACGGCTAACTATGGCTACACCTTC.

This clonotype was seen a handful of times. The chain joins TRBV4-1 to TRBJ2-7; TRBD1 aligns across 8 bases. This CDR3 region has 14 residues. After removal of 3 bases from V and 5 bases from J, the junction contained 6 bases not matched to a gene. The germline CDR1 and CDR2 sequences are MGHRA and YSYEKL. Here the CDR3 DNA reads TGCGCCAGCAGCCACACGACAGGGGAGGACGAGCAGTACTTC. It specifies CASSHTTGEDEQYF.

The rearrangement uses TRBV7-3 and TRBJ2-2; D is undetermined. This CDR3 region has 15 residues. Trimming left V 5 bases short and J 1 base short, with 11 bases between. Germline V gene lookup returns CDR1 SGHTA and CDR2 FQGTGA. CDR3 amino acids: CASSRNWRNTGELFF. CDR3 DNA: TGTGCCAGCAGCCGAAACTGGAGGAACACCGGGGAGCTGTTTTTT. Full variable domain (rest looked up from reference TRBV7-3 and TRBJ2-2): GAGVSQTPSNKVTEKGKYVELRCDPISGHTALYWYRQSLGQGPEFLIYFQGTGAADDSGLPNDRFFAVRPEGSVSTLKIQRTERGDSAVYLCASSRNWRNTGELFFGEGSRLTVL.

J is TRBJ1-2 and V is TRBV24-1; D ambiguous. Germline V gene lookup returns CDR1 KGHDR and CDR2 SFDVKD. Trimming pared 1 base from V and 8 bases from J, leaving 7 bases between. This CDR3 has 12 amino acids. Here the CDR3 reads CATSDFGGGYTF. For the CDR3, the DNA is TGTGCCACCAGTGATTTTGGAGGCGGCTACACCTTC.

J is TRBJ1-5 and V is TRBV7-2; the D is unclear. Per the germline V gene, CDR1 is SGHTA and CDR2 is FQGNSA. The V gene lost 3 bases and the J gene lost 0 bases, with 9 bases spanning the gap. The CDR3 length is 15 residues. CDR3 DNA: TGTGCCAGCAGCTTGCCCGGATATAGCAATCAGCCCCAGCATTTT. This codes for CASSLPGYSNQPQHF.

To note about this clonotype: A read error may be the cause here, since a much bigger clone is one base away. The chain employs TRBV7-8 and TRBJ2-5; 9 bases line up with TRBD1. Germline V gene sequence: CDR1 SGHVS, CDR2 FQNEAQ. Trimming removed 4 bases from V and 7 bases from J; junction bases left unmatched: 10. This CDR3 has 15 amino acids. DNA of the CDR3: TGTGCCAGCAGCTCGGCGCGGGACAGGGTAGGGACCCAGTACTTC. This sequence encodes CASSSARDRVGTQYF.